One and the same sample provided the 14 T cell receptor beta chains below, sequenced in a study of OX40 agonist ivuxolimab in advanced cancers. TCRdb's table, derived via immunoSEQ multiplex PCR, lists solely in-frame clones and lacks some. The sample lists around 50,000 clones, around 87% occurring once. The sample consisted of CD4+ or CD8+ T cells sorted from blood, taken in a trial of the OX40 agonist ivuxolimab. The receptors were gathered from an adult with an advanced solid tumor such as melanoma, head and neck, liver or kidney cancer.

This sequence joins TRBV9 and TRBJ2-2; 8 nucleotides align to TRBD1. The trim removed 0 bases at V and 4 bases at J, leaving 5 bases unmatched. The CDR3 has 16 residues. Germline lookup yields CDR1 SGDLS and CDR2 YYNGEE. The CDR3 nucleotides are TGTGCCAGCAGCGTAGGGCAGGGGGCGGGCACCGGGGAGCTGTTTTTT. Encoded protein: CASSVGQGAGTGELFF.

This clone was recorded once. CDR3 protein: CASSLNRNTEAFF. Here the CDR3 DNA reads TGTGCCAGCAGTTTGAATAGGAACACTGAAGCTTTCTTT. The chain links TRBV27 to TRBJ1-1, with no clear D. Trimming removed 3 bases from V and 1 base from J, with 6 bases in between. The CDR3 is 13 amino acids. Germline values: CDR1 MNHEY, CDR2 SMNVEV (reference sequence).

The CDR3 DNA follows: TGCAGCGTTGAACCCGCGGACACCTACTATGGCTACACCTTC. This encodes CSVEPADTYYGYTF. The chain employs TRBV29-1 and TRBJ1-2; D is perhaps TRBD1 (5 bases). Germline assignment: CDR1 SQVTM and CDR2 ANQGSEA. V was clipped by 2 bases and J by 3 bases, with 13 bases between them. The CDR3 extends over 14 amino acids.

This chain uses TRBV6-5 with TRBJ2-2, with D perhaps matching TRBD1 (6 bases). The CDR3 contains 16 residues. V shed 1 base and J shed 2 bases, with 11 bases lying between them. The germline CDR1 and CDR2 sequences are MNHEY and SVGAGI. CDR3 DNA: TGTGCCAGCAGTTACTTCGGCAGGGGAAACACCGGGGAGCTGTTTTTT. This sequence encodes CASSYFGRGNTGELFF.

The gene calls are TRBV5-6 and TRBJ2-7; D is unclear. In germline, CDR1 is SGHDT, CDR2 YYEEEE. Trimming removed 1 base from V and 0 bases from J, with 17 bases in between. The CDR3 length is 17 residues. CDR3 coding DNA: TGTGCCAGCAGCTTGTCGGTAACCCTAAGGAGCTCCTACGAGCAGTACTTC. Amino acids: CASSLSVTLRSSYEQYF.

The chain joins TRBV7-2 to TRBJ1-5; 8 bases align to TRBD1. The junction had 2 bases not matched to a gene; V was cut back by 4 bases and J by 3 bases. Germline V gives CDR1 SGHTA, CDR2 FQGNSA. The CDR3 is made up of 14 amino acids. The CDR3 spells CASSSGGLNQPQHF. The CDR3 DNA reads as TGTGCCAGCAGCTCAGGGGGCCTCAATCAGCCCCAGCATTTT.

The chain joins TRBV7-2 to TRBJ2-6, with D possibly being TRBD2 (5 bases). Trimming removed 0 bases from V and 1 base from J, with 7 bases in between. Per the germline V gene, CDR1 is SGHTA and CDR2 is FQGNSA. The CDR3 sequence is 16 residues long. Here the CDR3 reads CASSLATGSGANVLTF. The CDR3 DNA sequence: TGTGCCAGCAGCTTAGCGACGGGATCTGGGGCCAACGTCCTGACTTTC.

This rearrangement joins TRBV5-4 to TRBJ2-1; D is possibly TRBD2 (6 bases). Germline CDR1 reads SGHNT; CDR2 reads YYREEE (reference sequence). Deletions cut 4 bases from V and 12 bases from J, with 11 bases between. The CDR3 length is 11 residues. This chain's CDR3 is CASSSSGSQFF. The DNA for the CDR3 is TGTGCCAGCAGCAGTAGCGGATCGCAGTTCTTC.

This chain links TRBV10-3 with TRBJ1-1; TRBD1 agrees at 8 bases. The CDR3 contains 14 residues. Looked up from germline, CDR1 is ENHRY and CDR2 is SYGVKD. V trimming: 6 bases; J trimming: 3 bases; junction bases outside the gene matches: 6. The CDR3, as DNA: TGTGCCATCAGAACCGACAGGGGTGACACTGAAGCTTTCTTT. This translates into CAIRTDRGDTEAFF.

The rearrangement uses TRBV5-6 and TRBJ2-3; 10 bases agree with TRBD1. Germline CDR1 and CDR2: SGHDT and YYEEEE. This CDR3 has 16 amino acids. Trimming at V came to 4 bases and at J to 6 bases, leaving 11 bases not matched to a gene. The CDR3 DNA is TGTGCCAGCAGCCGGGTCTCCGGGACAGGGGTCGATACGCAGTATTTT. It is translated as CASSRVSGTGVDTQYF.

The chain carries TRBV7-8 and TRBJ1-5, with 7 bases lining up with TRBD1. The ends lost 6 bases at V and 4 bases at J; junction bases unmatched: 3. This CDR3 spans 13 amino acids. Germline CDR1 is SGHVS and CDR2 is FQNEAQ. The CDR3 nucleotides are TGTGCCAGCAGTACAGGGGAGAATCAGCCCCAGCATTTT. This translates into CASSTGENQPQHF.

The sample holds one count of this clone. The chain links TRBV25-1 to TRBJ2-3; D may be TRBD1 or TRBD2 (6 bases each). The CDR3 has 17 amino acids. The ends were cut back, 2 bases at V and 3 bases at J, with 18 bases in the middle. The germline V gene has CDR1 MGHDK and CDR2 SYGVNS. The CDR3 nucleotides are TGTGCCAGCAGTGAAACCCATATCCGGGGGCGTACAGATACGCAGTATTTT. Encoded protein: CASSETHIRGRTDTQYF.

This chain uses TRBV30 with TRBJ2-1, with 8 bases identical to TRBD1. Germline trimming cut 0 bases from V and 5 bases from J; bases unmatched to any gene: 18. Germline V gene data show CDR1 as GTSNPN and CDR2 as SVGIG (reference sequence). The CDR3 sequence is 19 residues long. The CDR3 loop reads CAWSVWPTGQARINNEQFF. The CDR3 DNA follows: TGTGCCTGGAGTGTCTGGCCCACGGGACAGGCCAGGATAAACAATGAGCAGTTCTTC.

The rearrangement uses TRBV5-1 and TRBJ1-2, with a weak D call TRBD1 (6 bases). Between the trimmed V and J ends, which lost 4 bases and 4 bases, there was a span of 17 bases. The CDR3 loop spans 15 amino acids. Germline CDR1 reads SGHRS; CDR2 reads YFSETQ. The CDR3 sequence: CASSVGRGASYGYTF. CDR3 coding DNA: TGCGCCAGCAGCGTGGGCCGGGGGGCCTCCTATGGCTACACCTTC. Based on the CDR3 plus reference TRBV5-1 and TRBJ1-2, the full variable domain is KAGVTQTPRYLIKTRGQQVTLSCSPISGHRSVSWYQQTPGQGLQFLFEYFSETQRNKGNFPGRFSGRQFSNSRSEMNVSTLELGDSALYLCASSVGRGASYGYTFGSGTRLTVV.